This T cell receptor beta chain was found in a study of graft-versus-host responses after intestinal transplantation. Study in general: Recipients obtained multivisceral, liver-intestinal, or isolated intestinal transplants.

This clone turned up a few times. What it recognizes is unknown. Sequencing was performed with immunoSEQ multiplex PCR; in TCRdb, only in-frame clones are kept and a portion is missing. The sample shows tens of thousands of clones, 85% to 95% of them seen only once. Notes on the study in general: GvH clonotypes were identified within recipient marrow, with a subset emerging first in ileum or blood. The highest levels of circulating GvH clones went along with early declines in HvG clones after transplant.

The CDR3 length is 17 residues. V lost 1 base to trimming and J lost 2 bases, with 16 bases between them. The germline CDR1 and CDR2 sequences are LGHNA and YSLEER. This material consisted of unstimulated CD8+ T cells sorted from spleen or lymph node cells, taken before transplant. The chain links TRBV4-3 to TRBJ2-3, with D hard to call. This clonotype was obtained from a human donor who was the organ donor for an intestinal transplant. CDR3 residues: CASSQGTGWGFTDTQYF. The CDR3, as DNA: TGCGCCAGCAGCCAAGGCACCGGGTGGGGATTCACAGATACGCAGTATTTT.